Listed here are 24 T cell receptor beta chains from one sample, sequenced in a study of cytomegalovirus exposure and HLA in healthy donors. Sequencing was performed with immunoSEQ multiplex PCR; in TCRdb, only in-frame clones are kept and a portion is missing. This table has about 110,000 clones, 88% appearing once. Sequencing input: PBMCs. All receptors derive from a woman aged 18-35 years in good health and CMV-seropositive.

Here the CDR3 reads CASSLGGKNTEAFF. CDR3 DNA: TGTGCCAGCAGTTTAGGGGGGAAGAACACTGAAGCTTTCTTT. This chain connects TRBV28 to TRBJ1-1, with TRBD1 as a possible D gene (5 bases). Trimming took off 2 bases at V and 1 base at J, with 8 bases between the two ends. CDR3 length: 14 amino acids. Germline assignment: CDR1 MDHEN and CDR2 SYDVKM.

This clone came up once. V usage is TRBV7-2 and J usage is TRBJ1-6; D gene ambiguous. This CDR3 is built from 17 residues. V was pared by 2 bases and J by 10 bases, with 21 bases between. Germline-derived CDR1 and CDR2 are SGHTA and FQGNSA. The CDR3 loop reads CASSLQDWWSLGSPLHF. The CDR3 nucleotides read TGTGCCAGCAGCTTACAGGACTGGTGGTCGCTGGGGTCACCCCTCCACTTT.

The rearrangement uses TRBV6-5 and TRBJ2-2; TRBD2 matches 10 bases. The CDR3 covers 15 residues. With V trimmed by 6 bases and J by 4 bases, 5 bases remained unmatched. Germline V gives CDR1 MNHEY, CDR2 SVGAGI. CDR3 protein: CASSFSGGSTGELFF. The CDR3 bases are TGTGCCAGCAGCTTTAGCGGGGGGAGCACCGGGGAGCTGTTTTTT.

The gene calls are TRBV9 and TRBJ1-1; 11 bases line up with TRBD1. Germline assignment: CDR1 SGDLS and CDR2 YYNGEE. This CDR3 has 15 residues. Trimming at V came to 3 bases and at J to 7 bases, leaving 8 bases not matched to a gene. The CDR3 loop is CASSAGQGAQGEAFF. The DNA for the CDR3 is TGTGCCAGCAGCGCAGGACAGGGGGCGCAGGGTGAAGCTTTCTTT.

This clone showed up just once. The V call is TRBV5-1, the J call TRBJ2-3, with 15 positions matching TRBD2. J was trimmed by 4 bases and V by 4 bases; bases with no gene match: 7. CDR1 SGHRS and CDR2 YFSETQ come from the germline V gene. The CDR3 extends over 17 amino acids. As DNA, the CDR3 is TGCGCCAGCAGCACCGGACTAGCGGGGGGGCCCTCAGATACGCAGTATTTT. As protein: CASSTGLAGGPSDTQYF.

CDR3 bases: TGTGCCAGCAGTTTCCAAAGTAACAGTGGCACCTACGAGCAGTACTTC. The encoded protein is CASSFQSNSGTYEQYF. The chain recombines TRBV28 with TRBJ2-7; D unresolved. Trimming removed 3 bases at V and 2 bases at J, with 17 bases between. The CDR3 loop spans 16 amino acids. Germline V gives CDR1 MDHEN, CDR2 SYDVKM.

This clone occurred once. The V and J genes are TRBV6-1 and TRBJ1-3, with D hard to call. The germline V gene has CDR1 MNHNS and CDR2 SASEGT. The CDR3 length is 14 residues. V was trimmed by 2 bases and J by 0 bases, leaving 5 bases between them. The CDR3 bases are TGTGCCAGCAGTGAACTAAGCTCTGGAAACACCATATATTTT. Protein product: CASSELSSGNTIYF.

The table lists this clone with a few counts. The rearrangement joins TRBV7-8 to TRBJ1-1; D remains ambiguous. There are 14 residues in the CDR3. Germline V lookup: CDR1 SGHVS, CDR2 FQNEAQ. The V end lost 2 bases, the J end lost 0 bases, and 7 bases lay between the germline ends. The CDR3 loop reads CASSLLVMNTEAFF. DNA for the CDR3: TGTGCCAGCAGCTTACTAGTAATGAACACTGAAGCTTTCTTT.

J is TRBJ1-6 and V is TRBV19; D remains ambiguous. Trimming cost V 1 base and J 9 bases, with 7 bases left between them. Germline values: CDR1 LNHDA, CDR2 SQIVND (reference sequence). The CDR3 runs to 13 residues. The CDR3 DNA is TGTGCCAGTAGTATAGGGGCAACTTCACCCCTCCACTTT. Protein sequence: CASSIGATSPLHF.

This clone was detected once. The J gene is TRBJ1-2, the V gene TRBV7-9; weak D call: TRBD1 (6 bases). V was shortened by 5 bases and J by 6 bases, with 10 bases between the two germline ends. The length of the CDR3 is 12 residues. Germline values: CDR1 SEHNR, CDR2 FQNEAQ (reference sequence). The CDR3 reads CASSPGDHGYTF. CDR3 bases: TGTGCCAGCAGCCCAGGGGACCATGGCTACACCTTC. Supplemented by reference TRBV7-9 and TRBJ1-2, the full variable domain reads DTGVSQNPRHKITKRGQNVTFRCDPISEHNRLYWYRQTLGQGPEFLTYFQNEAQLEKSRLLSDRFSAERPKGSFSTLEIQRTEQGDSAMYLCASSPGDHGYTFGSGTRLTVV.

V gene TRBV20-1 combines with J gene TRBJ1-1; the D is unclear. The CDR3 runs 8 residues. Per the germline V gene, CDR1 is DFQATT and CDR2 is SNEGSKA (reference sequence). Between the trimmed V and J ends, which lost 5 bases and 9 bases, there was a span of 4 bases. CDR3 region: CSAGKAFF. DNA of the CDR3: TGCAGTGCTGGCAAAGCTTTCTTT.

The chain has TRBV15 and TRBJ1-2; 9 nucleotides agree with TRBD1. Germline CDR1 and CDR2: LNHNV and YYDKDF (reference sequence). CDR3 length equals 15 residues. The trim removed 3 bases at V and 2 bases at J, leaving 4 bases unmatched. In DNA form, the CDR3 reads TGTGCCACCAGCAGCAACAGGGGGCGAAACTATGGCTACACCTTC. As protein: CATSSNRGRNYGYTF.

This chain connects TRBV2 to TRBJ2-3; TRBD2 aligns across 16 bases. Losses at the gene ends were 5 bases for V and 6 bases for J; bases not matched to a gene: 11. The CDR3 runs 18 residues. Germline V gives CDR1 SNHLY, CDR2 FYNNEI. The CDR3 sequence: CASSYTGLAGGLRDTQYF. The CDR3 DNA sequence: TGTGCCAGCAGTTACACGGGACTAGCGGGGGGGCTAAGGGATACGCAGTATTTT.

The chain joins TRBV7-8 to TRBJ2-3; D possibly corresponds to TRBD1 (5 bases). Germline V gene lookup returns CDR1 SGHVS and CDR2 FQNEAQ. V shed 5 bases and J shed 0 bases, with 12 bases lying between them. This CDR3 region has 15 residues. CDR3 loop: CASSRDRPSTDTQYF. The CDR3 DNA reads as TGTGCCAGCAGCCGCGACAGACCTAGCACAGATACGCAGTATTTT.

This clone occurred once. This rearrangement joins TRBV6-5 to TRBJ1-2, with 9 nucleotides matching TRBD1. This CDR3 contains 14 residues. The V and J ends lost 6 bases and 4 bases, in that order; junction bases with no gene match: 6. The V gene's germline CDR1 is MNHEY and CDR2 SVGAGI. CDR3 loop: CASSLTGGAYGYTF. The CDR3 nucleotides read TGTGCCAGCAGCTTGACAGGGGGGGCCTATGGCTACACCTTC.

This rearrangement joins TRBV6-5 to TRBJ2-3; TRBD1 matches 8 bases. The CDR3 has 15 amino acids. The germline V gene encodes CDR1 MNHEY and CDR2 SVGAGI. V dropped 5 bases and J dropped 1; count of bases not matched to a gene: 5. The DNA for the CDR3 is TGTGCCAGCAGTCCAGGGGGCGCCCGCACAGATACGCAGTATTTT. Translated, it gives CASSPGGARTDTQYF.

The V and J genes are TRBV7-9 and TRBJ2-1; 10 nucleotides match TRBD2. CDR1 SEHNR and CDR2 FQNEAQ come from the germline V gene (reference sequence). V dropped 5 bases and J dropped 0; count of bases not matched to a gene: 10. The CDR3 is made up of 18 amino acids. The CDR3 coding sequence is TGTGCCAGCAGCCGGGGAGTAGCGGGGGGCAGCTCCTACAATGAGCAGTTCTTC. It specifies CASSRGVAGGSSYNEQFF.

The chain links TRBV7-9 to TRBJ1-4; 8 bases are shared with TRBD1. CDR1 SEHNR and CDR2 FQNEAQ come from the germline V gene (reference sequence). The CDR3 runs 14 residues. Unmatched junction bases numbered 0, after V lost 1 base and J lost 5 bases. CDR3 protein: CASSLDRGNEKLFF. CDR3 DNA: TGTGCCAGCAGCTTAGACAGGGGGAATGAAAAACTGTTTTTT.

V usage is TRBV5-1 and J usage is TRBJ1-1, with D unresolved. V was clipped by 0 bases and J by 4 bases, with 7 bases between them. CDR3 length: 13 residues. Germline values: CDR1 SGHRS, CDR2 YFSETQ. The CDR3 region is CASSLDAGTEAFF. In DNA form, the CDR3 reads TGCGCCAGCAGCTTGGACGCGGGCACTGAAGCTTTCTTT.

This rearrangement joins TRBV5-5 to TRBJ2-7; TRBD1 matches 8 bases. V was clipped by 5 bases and J by 1 base; unmatched bases: 17. The CDR3 has 18 amino acids. Germline CDR1 SGHKS, CDR2 YYEKEE (reference sequence). CDR3 coding DNA: TGTGCCAGCAGTCGTGGACAGGGAACTCTCTCCGGGTCCTACGAGCAGTACTTC. The encoded protein is CASSRGQGTLSGSYEQYF.

This chain uses TRBV15 with TRBJ2-4; D gene ambiguous. The CDR3 is made up of 16 amino acids. V gave up 4 bases and J gave up 0 bases, with 13 bases separating them. Per the germline V gene, CDR1 is LNHNV and CDR2 is YYDKDF (reference sequence). CDR3 amino acids: CATSILTSSAKNIQYF. DNA of the CDR3: TGTGCCACCAGCATCCTCACGAGTTCAGCCAAAAACATTCAGTACTTC.

This sequence joins TRBV7-9 and TRBJ1-4; D may be TRBD1 (6 bases). The germline V gene has CDR1 SEHNR and CDR2 FQNEAQ (reference sequence). The CDR3 is 16 amino acids. Between the trimmed V and J ends, which lost 5 bases and 8 bases, there was a span of 21 bases. The CDR3 DNA sequence: TGTGCCAGCAGCACCGGGACACGTGAAACTGGGGAAAAACTGTTTTTT. It is translated as CASSTGTRETGEKLFF. Complete variable domain (other parts from reference TRBV7-9 and TRBJ1-4): DTGVSQNPRHKITKRGQNVTFRCDPISEHNRLYWYRQTLGQGPEFLTYFQNEAQLEKSRLLSDRFSAERPKGSFSTLEIQRTEQGDSAMYLCASSTGTRETGEKLFFGSGTQLSVL.

This rearrangement joins TRBV4-1 to TRBJ2-1, with a possible D match to TRBD2 (6 bases). V was clipped by 0 bases and J by 3 bases, with 12 bases between them. Germline values: CDR1 MGHRA, CDR2 YSYEKL. This CDR3 has 16 residues. The chain's CDR3 is CASSQDGGTNYNEQFF. CDR3 coding DNA: TGCGCCAGCAGCCAAGATGGGGGGACCAACTACAATGAGCAGTTCTTC.

The chain links TRBV19 to TRBJ1-1; 8 bases fit TRBD1. J was trimmed by 4 bases and V by 5 bases; bases with no gene match: 9. CDR1 and CDR2 from the germline V gene are LNHDA and SQIVND (reference sequence). This CDR3 has 15 residues. The CDR3 here is CASSPRTGSGTEAFF. The CDR3 region has the DNA TGTGCCAGTAGTCCAAGGACAGGGTCGGGCACTGAAGCTTTCTTT. Drawing the rest from reference TRBV19 and TRBJ1-1, the complete variable domain is DGGITQSPKYLFRKEGQNVTLSCEQNLNHDAMYWYRQDPGQGLRLIYYSQIVNDFQKGDIAEGYSVSREKKESFPLTVTSAQKNPTAFYLCASSPRTGSGTEAFFGQGTRLTVV.